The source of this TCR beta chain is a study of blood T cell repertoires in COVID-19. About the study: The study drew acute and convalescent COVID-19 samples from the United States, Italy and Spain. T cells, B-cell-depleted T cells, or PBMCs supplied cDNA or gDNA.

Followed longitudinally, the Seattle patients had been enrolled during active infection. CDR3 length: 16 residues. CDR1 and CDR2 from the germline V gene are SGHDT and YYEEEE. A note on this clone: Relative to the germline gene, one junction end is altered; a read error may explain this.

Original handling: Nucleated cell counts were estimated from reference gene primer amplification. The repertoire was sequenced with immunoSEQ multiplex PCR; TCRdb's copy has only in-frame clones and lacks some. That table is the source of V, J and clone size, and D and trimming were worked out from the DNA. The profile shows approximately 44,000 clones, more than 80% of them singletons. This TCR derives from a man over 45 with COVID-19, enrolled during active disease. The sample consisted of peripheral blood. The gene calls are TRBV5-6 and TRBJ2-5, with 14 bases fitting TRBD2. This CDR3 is CASSTTSGRAEDNLNF. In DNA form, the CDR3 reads TGTGCCAGCAGTACGACTAGCGGGAGGGCAGAGGACAACTTGAACTTC.